A single T cell receptor beta chain is shown here with its context. The sample comes from a study of blood T cell repertoires in COVID-19. The protocol was immunoSEQ multiplex PCR, while the TCRdb copy is restricted to in-frame clones and leaves out a portion. The sample gives approximately 230,000 clones, about 91% of which show up once; roughly 14% is in the top ten. The germline V gene has CDR1 LNHDA and CDR2 SQIVND (reference sequence). The CDR3 totals 15 residues. V dropped 6 bases and J dropped 3 bases, with 16 bases sitting between them. The source is a woman in her 50s with acute COVID-19. Source material: PBMCs or T cells enriched from blood (not recorded which). The chain has TRBV19 and TRBJ2-3, with D possibly being TRBD1 (6 bases). CDR3 in DNA: TGTGCCAGTAGCGGGCAGGGGTTCGAGACAGATACGCAGTATTTT. Translation: CASSGQGFETDTQYF.